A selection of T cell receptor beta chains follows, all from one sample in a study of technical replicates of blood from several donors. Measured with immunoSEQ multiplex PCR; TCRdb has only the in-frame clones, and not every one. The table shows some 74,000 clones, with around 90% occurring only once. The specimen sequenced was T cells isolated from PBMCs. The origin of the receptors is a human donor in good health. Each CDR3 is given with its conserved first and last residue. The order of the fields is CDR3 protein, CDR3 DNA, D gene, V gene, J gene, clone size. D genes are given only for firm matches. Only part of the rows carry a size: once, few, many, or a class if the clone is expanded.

CASSQVGQGASGANVLTF	TGCGCCAGCAGCCAAGTTGGACAGGGGGCCTCTGGGGCCAACGTCCTGACTTTC	TRBD1	TRBV4-1	TRBJ2-6	-
CASSPRRRADTEAFF	TGCGCCAGCAGCCCCCGGAGGCGAGCGGACACTGAAGCTTTCTTT	-	TRBV5-1	TRBJ1-1	-
CASGTGLRAQHF	TGTGCCAGCGGAACAGGGCTCAGGGCCCAGCATTTT	-	TRBV28	TRBJ1-5	-
CASSFGTENTDTQYF	TGTGCCAGCAGCTTTGGGACAGAGAACACAGATACGCAGTATTTT	TRBD1	TRBV5-4	TRBJ2-3	-
CASSLGAGTETQYF	TGCGCCAGCAGCTTGGGAGCGGGAACGGAGACCCAGTACTTC	TRBD2	TRBV5-1	TRBJ2-5	once
CSKQESTDTQYF	TGCAGCAAACAGGAGTCCACAGATACGCAGTATTTT	-	TRBV29-1	TRBJ2-3	-
CASSRQGKNYEQYF	TGTGCCAGCAGTAGGCAGGGGAAAAACTACGAGCAGTACTTC	-	TRBV2	TRBJ2-7	-
CATSSQRDREYYEQYF	TGTGCCACCAGCAGTCAGAGGGACAGGGAATACTACGAGCAGTACTTC	TRBD1	TRBV15	TRBJ2-7	-
CASGKTGYQETQYF	TGTGCCAGCGGCAAGACAGGGTACCAAGAGACCCAGTACTTC	TRBD1	TRBV2	TRBJ2-5	-
CASSWGDRVDYTF	TGTGCCAGCAGCTGGGGGGACAGGGTAGACTACACCTTC	TRBD1	TRBV7-9	TRBJ1-2	-
CASSTSTGTTEAFF	TGCGCCAGCAGCACCTCTACAGGGACCACTGAAGCTTTCTTT	-	TRBV5-1	TRBJ1-1	-
CASSLGDRDTDTQYF	TGTGCCAGCAGCTTAGGGGACAGGGACACAGATACGCAGTATTTT	TRBD1	TRBV7-2	TRBJ2-3	-
CASSQDIGQGNTEAFF	TGTGCCAGCAGCCAAGATATAGGGCAGGGGAACACTGAAGCTTTCTTT	-	TRBV14	TRBJ1-1	-